One and the same sample provided the 27 T cell receptor beta chains below, sequenced in a study of T cell responses to AZD1222 COVID-19 vaccine. Assay: immunoSEQ multiplex PCR; the TCRdb copy retains only in-frame clones and omits some. The repertoire holds roughly 87,000 clones, with 70% to 90% as singletons. Sequences were derived from peripheral blood, sampled 28 days after the second AZD1222 dose. The receptor source for this set is an adult who received the AZD1222 COVID-19 vaccine.

This clone was picked up one time. The genes are TRBV19 and TRBJ1-2, with 7 bases matching TRBD1. The trim removed 10 bases at V and 7 bases at J, leaving 6 bases unmatched. CDR3 size: 11 residues. Per germline, CDR1 LNHDA and CDR2 SQIVND (reference sequence). CDR3: CATTTGFGYTF. The CDR3 nucleotides read TGTGCCACCACGACAGGGTTTGGCTACACCTTC.

This chain uses TRBV28 with TRBJ2-7, with 9 bases lining up with TRBD1. CDR3 length: 14 amino acids. The junction had 6 bases not matched to a gene; V was cut back by 3 bases and J by 6 bases. Germline-derived CDR1 and CDR2 are MDHEN and SYDVKM. CDR3 amino acids: CASSLGTGTREQYF. The CDR3 DNA reads TGTGCCAGCAGTTTGGGGACAGGGACGCGCGAGCAGTACTTC. Based on the CDR3 plus reference TRBV28 and TRBJ2-7, the full variable domain is DVKVTQSSRYLVKRTGEKVFLECVQDMDHENMFWYRQDPGLGLRLIYFSYDVKMKEKGDIPEGYSVSREKKERFSLILESASTNQTSMYLCASSLGTGTREQYFGPGTRLTVT.

This clone has more than one count but fewer than ten. This chain links TRBV9 with TRBJ1-2; 11 bases match TRBD1. CDR1 SGDLS and CDR2 YYNGEE come from the germline V gene. This CDR3 is 13 amino acids long. Trimming removed 4 bases from V and 7 bases from J; junction bases left unmatched: 3. The CDR3 DNA sequence: TGTGCCAGCAGCTTGGGACAGGGGGGTGGCTACACCTTC. This encodes CASSLGQGGGYTF.

This clone was seen a single time. J is TRBJ1-2 and V is TRBV7-3; tentatively, D is TRBD1 (6 bases). The CDR3 totals 13 residues. V was cut by 3 bases and J by 8 bases, with 13 bases left in between. Germline assignment: CDR1 SGHTA and CDR2 FQGTGA. The CDR3 region is CASSFSGGGGYTF. CDR3 coding DNA: TGTGCCAGCAGCTTTTCCGGAGGGGGAGGCTACACCTTC.

As to this clone: Compared with germline, one end of the junction differs, possibly owing to a read error. V and J are TRBV28 and TRBJ2-7; the D gene is possibly TRBD1 (6 bases). The CDR3 runs 14 residues. Germline V gene lookup returns CDR1 MDHEN and CDR2 SYDVKM. The CDR3 nucleotides read TGTGCCAGCAGTCCCAGACCCTCCCGGACAGCCCTGGTCTTC. Translated, it gives CASSPRPSRTALVF.

The V gene is TRBV9, the J gene TRBJ2-1; TRBD1 matches at 7 bases. From germline, CDR1 is SGDLS and CDR2 YYNGEE. This CDR3 comprises 21 residues. The junction had 20 bases not matched to a gene; V was cut back by 2 bases and J by 0 bases. In DNA form, the CDR3 reads TGTGCCAGCAGCGTTCAGGGGGTGGGGCAGGGAGAATTTAGCTCCTACAATGAGCAGTTCTTC. The encoded protein is CASSVQGVGQGEFSSYNEQFF.

This chain connects TRBV29-1 to TRBJ1-1; maybe TRBD1 (5 bases). V lost 2 bases and J lost 6, with 13 bases in between. Germline V gives CDR1 SQVTM, CDR2 ANQGSEA. The CDR3 sequence is 13 residues long. The CDR3 DNA sequence: TGCAGCGTTGAAAGATGGGACCGCCCTGAAGCTTTCTTT. It is translated as CSVERWDRPEAFF.

The rearrangement links TRBV4-1 to TRBJ1-1, with D perhaps TRBD1 (6 bases). The CDR3 runs 16 residues. Germline assignment: CDR1 MGHRA and CDR2 YSYEKL. V was clipped by 3 bases and J by 7 bases, with 21 bases between them. The CDR3 reads CASSQVTGRERGEAFF. Here the CDR3 DNA reads TGCGCCAGCAGCCAGGTAACAGGGAGGGAACGGGGTGAAGCTTTCTTT.

The rearrangement joins TRBV28 to TRBJ1-5, with D unclear. The CDR3 consists of 14 residues. V was cut by 5 bases and J by 3 bases, with 11 bases left in between. Per germline, CDR1 MDHEN and CDR2 SYDVKM. DNA of the CDR3: TGTGCCAGCAGTGGCCGAGGGTTCAATCAGCCCCAGCATTTT. Its translation: CASSGRGFNQPQHF. The full variable domain, in which reference TRBV28 and TRBJ1-5 provide the parts outside the CDR3, is DVKVTQSSRYLVKRTGEKVFLECVQDMDHENMFWYRQDPGLGLRLIYFSYDVKMKEKGDIPEGYSVSREKKERFSLILESASTNQTSMYLCASSGRGFNQPQHFGDGTRLSIL.

The chain uses TRBV3-1 (or the pseudogene TRBV3-2) and TRBJ1-4, with TRBD1 matching 8 bases. The CDR3 contains 14 residues. The ends lost 3 bases at V and 5 bases at J; junction bases unmatched: 2. Germline assignment: CDR1 LGHDT and CDR2 YNNKEL (reference sequence). The CDR3 protein is CASSQDRENEKLFF. CDR3 coding DNA: TGTGCCAGCAGCCAGGACAGGGAAAATGAAAAACTGTTTTTT.

The genes are TRBV29-1 and TRBJ1-2; the D gene is possibly TRBD1 (5 bases). CDR1 SQVTM and CDR2 ANQGSEA come from the germline V gene. The CDR3 is made up of 15 amino acids. Trimming shortened V by 3 bases and J by 5 bases, and 19 bases separated the two germline ends. CDR3 in amino acids: CSVDPQGGSFYGYTF. The CDR3 bases are TGCAGCGTTGACCCCCAGGGTGGGTCCTTTTATGGCTACACCTTC.

The chain uses TRBV6-4 and TRBJ2-2; TRBD2 might be the D (6 bases). V gave up 8 bases and J gave up 4 bases, with 14 bases separating them. Germline V gives CDR1 MRHNA, CDR2 SNTAGT. The CDR3 has 14 residues. This chain's CDR3 is CASSTVGGTGELFF. CDR3 nucleotides: TGTGCCAGCTCAACCGTCGGGGGCACCGGGGAGCTGTTTTTT.

The chain couples TRBV10-1 to TRBJ1-4; the D gene is possibly TRBD1 (6 bases). Trimming removed 8 bases at V and 4 bases at J, with 17 bases between. The length of the CDR3 is 15 residues. Germline V gives CDR1 WNHNN, CDR2 SYGVQD (reference sequence). The chain's CDR3 is CASGQPGHHNEKLFF. The CDR3 region has the DNA TGCGCCAGCGGGCAACCGGGACATCATAATGAAAAACTGTTTTTT.

This clone came up a few times. The chain couples TRBV4-2 to TRBJ1-5, with D perhaps TRBD1 (5 bases). The CDR3 covers 13 residues. The V gene lost 1 base and the J gene lost 10 bases, with 11 bases spanning the gap. Germline V gives CDR1 LGHNA, CDR2 YNFKEQ. The CDR3 region has the DNA TGTGCCAGCAGCCAAGTTTACGGGACTCCCCAGCATTTT. Amino acid sequence: CASSQVYGTPQHF.

The gene calls are TRBV7-2 and TRBJ2-3, with 10 bases aligning to TRBD2. Unmatched junction bases numbered 5, after V lost 5 bases and J lost 0 bases. The CDR3 spans 16 residues. Germline CDR1 and CDR2: SGHTA and FQGNSA. CDR3 DNA: TGTGCCAGCAGCCTTATGACTAGCGGGAGCACAGATACGCAGTATTTT. Protein sequence: CASSLMTSGSTDTQYF.

V usage is TRBV24-1 and J usage is TRBJ2-1, with 9 bases fitting TRBD2. This CDR3 is built from 16 residues. Trimming took 3 bases from V and 4 from J; bases not matched to a gene: 6. Looked up from germline, CDR1 is KGHDR and CDR2 is SFDVKD. Here the CDR3 DNA reads TGTGCCACCAGTGATGCTCTAGCGGGGACGTACAATGAGCAGTTCTTC. Encoded protein: CATSDALAGTYNEQFF.

The V call is TRBV27, the J call TRBJ1-4, with a possible D match to TRBD1 (5 bases). The CDR3 is made up of 15 amino acids. In germline, CDR1 is MNHEY, CDR2 SMNVEV (reference sequence). V lost 6 bases and J 8 bases, leaving 19 bases between the germline ends. In DNA form, the CDR3 reads TGTGCCAGCAGCCCTCTCAGGGCAGGAGTGGAAAAACTGTTTTTT. Encoded protein: CASSPLRAGVEKLFF.

The chain recombines TRBV6-2 or TRBV6-3 with TRBJ1-6, with TRBD1 identical over 7 bases. The junction had 6 bases not matched to a gene; V was cut back by 0 bases and J by 7 bases. The CDR3 is 16 residues long. Germline lookup yields CDR1 MNHEY and CDR2 SVGEGT. The CDR3 loop is CASSYSKGAGNSPLHF. Written as DNA, the CDR3 is TGTGCCAGCAGTTACTCGAAGGGGGCAGGGAATTCACCCCTCCACTTT.

The chain links TRBV5-5 to TRBJ1-1, with D perhaps matching TRBD1 (5 bases). Germline assignment: CDR1 SGHKS and CDR2 YYEKEE (reference sequence). This CDR3 comprises 15 residues. Trimming left V 0 bases short and J 4 bases short, with 13 bases between. The CDR3 spells CASSLGQRGVTEAFF. The CDR3 DNA reads as TGTGCCAGCAGCTTGGGTCAGAGGGGTGTCACTGAAGCTTTCTTT.

V gene TRBV9 combines with J gene TRBJ1-2; TRBD1 matches 7 bases. This CDR3 has 15 amino acids. The V segment lost 3 bases and the J segment 0 bases; nucleotides outside the gene matches: 5. Germline CDR1 is SGDLS and CDR2 is YYNGEE. DNA of the CDR3: TGTGCCAGCAGCGAAGGGGGCAGATCTAACTATGGCTACACCTTC. Translated, it gives CASSEGGRSNYGYTF. Using reference TRBV9 and TRBJ1-2 for the parts outside the CDR3, the full variable domain is DSGVTQTPKHLITATGQRVTLRCSPRSGDLSVYWYQQSLDQGLQFLIQYYNGEERAKGNILERFSAQQFPDLHSELNLSSLELGDSALYFCASSEGGRSNYGYTFGSGTRLTVV.

The gene calls are TRBV3-1 (or the pseudogene TRBV3-2) and TRBJ1-2; 7 nucleotides line up with TRBD1. The trim removed 0 bases at V and 7 bases at J, leaving 11 bases unmatched. CDR3 length: 16 residues. Germline V gene data show CDR1 as LGHDT and CDR2 as YNNKEL (reference sequence). CDR3 protein: CASSQDITGDPCGYTF. The DNA for the CDR3 is TGTGCCAGCAGCCAAGACATAACAGGGGATCCTTGTGGCTACACCTTC.

CDR3 in amino acids: CAWSKGTGNQPQHF. The CDR3 nucleotides read TGTGCCTGGAGTAAGGGAACGGGCAATCAGCCCCAGCATTTT. This chain links TRBV30 with TRBJ1-5, with unresolved D. The ends were cut back, 2 bases at V and 2 bases at J, with 10 bases in the middle. There are 14 residues in the CDR3. Germline assignment: CDR1 GTSNPN and CDR2 SVGIG (reference sequence).

This clone was seen a few times. The J gene is TRBJ1-1, the V gene TRBV5-4; tentatively, D is TRBD1 (5 bases). This CDR3 has 19 amino acids. The V gene lost 0 bases and the J gene lost 4 bases, with 25 bases spanning the gap. In germline, CDR1 is SGHNT, CDR2 YYREEE (reference sequence). The CDR3 sequence is CASSLAPGLESAWGTEAFF. The CDR3 coding sequence is TGTGCCAGCAGCTTGGCCCCAGGGTTGGAGTCGGCATGGGGCACTGAAGCTTTCTTT.

This clone showed up just a few times. V is TRBV27 and J is TRBJ1-4; the match to TRBD1 covers 8 bases. CDR1 and CDR2 (germline): MNHEY, SMNVEV (reference sequence). The CDR3 covers 15 residues. V trimming: 4 bases; J trimming: 4 bases; junction bases outside the gene matches: 5. The CDR3 loop reads CASSSRGLSNEKLFF. As DNA, the CDR3 is TGTGCCAGCAGTTCCAGGGGGCTGAGTAATGAAAAACTGTTTTTT.

The chain couples TRBV6-5 to TRBJ2-1; no reliable D call. Trimming stripped 6 bases from V and 8 bases from J, with 20 bases between. Germline CDR1 is MNHEY and CDR2 is SVGAGI. The CDR3 is 15 amino acids. CDR3 DNA sequence: TGTGCCAGCAGCCTACGTCGACGGGTCAGCGATGAGCAGTTCTTC. Translation: CASSLRRRVSDEQFF.

This clone has just one count. This chain uses TRBV28 with TRBJ2-3; 7 nucleotides agree with TRBD2. The germline V gene encodes CDR1 MDHEN and CDR2 SYDVKM. The CDR3 sequence is 13 residues long. The J segment lost 3 bases and the V segment lost 9 bases, leaving 6 bases of the junction unmatched. The CDR3 bases are TGTGCCAGTCTCGGGGGGAAAACAGATACGCAGTATTTT. Translating gives CASLGGKTDTQYF.

CDR3 nucleotide sequence: TGTGCCAGCAGCCGCCTTATACAGGGAAACACTGAAGCTTTCTTT. This translates into CASSRLIQGNTEAFF. The V gene is TRBV5-8, the J gene TRBJ1-1; possible D gene TRBD1, 6 bases. CDR3 length: 15 amino acids. Between the trimmed V and J ends, which lost 4 bases and 2 bases, there was a span of 15 bases. Germline V gene lookup returns CDR1 SGHTS and CDR2 YDEGEE.